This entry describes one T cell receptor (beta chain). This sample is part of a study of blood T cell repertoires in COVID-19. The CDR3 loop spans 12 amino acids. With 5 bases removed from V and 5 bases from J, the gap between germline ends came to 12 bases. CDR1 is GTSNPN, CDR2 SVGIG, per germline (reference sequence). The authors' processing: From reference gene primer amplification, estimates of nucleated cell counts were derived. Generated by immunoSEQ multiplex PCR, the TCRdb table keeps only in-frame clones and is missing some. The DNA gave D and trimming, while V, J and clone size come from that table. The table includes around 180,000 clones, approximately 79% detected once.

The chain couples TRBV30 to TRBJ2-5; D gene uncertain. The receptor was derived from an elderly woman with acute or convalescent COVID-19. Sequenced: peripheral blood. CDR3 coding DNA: TGTGCCTGGGGTAGGAGTCGGGAGACCCAGTACTTC. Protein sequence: CAWGRSRETQYF.